Listed here are 25 T cell receptor beta chains from one sample, sequenced in a study of identical twins (dated by TCRdb to between 2015 and 2016). The library was produced with 5' RACE. The data were produced on an Illumina HiSeq 2000. TCRdb reprocessing: public reads trimmed at Q25 with fastp, clones called with MiXCR, in-frame beta chains kept. Rows with one shared CDR3 protein collapse into an entry with the most common genes and DNA. The sample profile shows under 1 million distinct CDR3 sequences; 9% to 15% of them were found once. Together, the top ten hold about 1.6% of the sample. The sample also formed part of further work on yellow fever vaccine responses in identical twins.

The sample consisted of PBMCs. The receptors come from a woman younger than 35 in good health.

The sample holds a few counts of this clonotype. J is TRBJ2-1 and V is TRBV2, with 12 nucleotides matching TRBD2. V shed 4 bases, J shed 9 bases, and the junction held 13 bases outside the gene matches. The germline CDR1 and CDR2 sequences are SNHLY and FYNNEI. The CDR3 spans 17 residues. CDR3 amino acids: CASSVERLAGEVIEQFF. The CDR3 coding sequence is TGTGCCAGCAGTGTGGAGAGACTAGCGGGGGAGGTTATTGAGCAGTTCTTC.

This CDR3 is CASSPRANSYEQYF. CDR3 bases: TGTGCCAGCAGTCCCCGGGCCAACTCCTACGAGCAGTACTTC. The chain has TRBV6-1 and TRBJ2-7; D call uncertain. The V gene's germline CDR1 is MNHNS and CDR2 SASEGT. Trimming left V 5 bases short and J 0 bases short, with 11 bases between. The CDR3 sequence is 14 residues long.

Comments on this clonotype: One end of the junction is discordant with germline, which a read error may explain. The chain links TRBV27 to TRBJ2-7; 7 positions agree with TRBD1. CDR1 is MNHEY and CDR2 is SMNVEV in the germline V gene (reference sequence). The length of the CDR3 is 15 residues. In DNA form, the CDR3 reads TGTGCCCGCAGCCAAGGACAGGCCAGCTCCTACGAGCAGTACTTC. Translating it yields CARSQGQASSYEQYF.

The chain has TRBV28 and TRBJ2-5; 10 positions match TRBD1. The V gene end was trimmed by 3 bases and the J gene end by 4 bases; junction bases not matched to a gene: 8. The CDR3 sequence is 16 residues long. CDR1 is MDHEN, CDR2 SYDVKM, per germline. The CDR3 region has the DNA TGTGCCAGCAGTTTCAGCACGACAGGGGGCGCAGAGACCCAGTACTTC. Translating it yields CASSFSTTGGAETQYF.

V is TRBV20-1 and J is TRBJ2-5, with 11 bases fitting TRBD2. Germline V lookup: CDR1 DFQATT, CDR2 SNEGSKA (reference sequence). With 1 base clipped from V and 2 bases from J, the junction kept 6 bases outside the gene matches. This CDR3 is built from 16 residues. CDR3 loop: CSARARLAGFQETQYF. Written as DNA, the CDR3 is TGCAGTGCTAGAGCTAGACTAGCGGGATTTCAAGAGACCCAGTACTTC.

This chain connects TRBV9 to TRBJ1-4; a possible D gene is TRBD1 (6 bases). This CDR3 region has 15 residues. Germline lookup yields CDR1 SGDLS and CDR2 YYNGEE. The V gene lost 1 base and the J gene lost 8 bases, with 15 bases spanning the gap. For the CDR3, the DNA is TGTGCCAGCAGCGTACAGGGGACCTCCGGGGAAAAACTGTTTTTT. Protein product: CASSVQGTSGEKLFF.

This sequence joins TRBV12-3 or TRBV12-4 and TRBJ2-6; the match to TRBD1 covers 7 bases. The J segment lost 0 bases and the V segment lost 5 bases, leaving 10 bases of the junction unmatched. The CDR3 runs 18 residues. This CDR3 reads CASSLTTGLSSGANVLTF. The DNA for the CDR3 is TGTGCCAGCAGTCTGACGACAGGGCTGAGCTCTGGGGCCAACGTCCTGACTTTC.

This clonotype was counted a few times. This chain uses TRBV7-8 with TRBJ2-7; D may be TRBD1 or TRBD2 (5 bases each). This CDR3 spans 16 amino acids. V was cut by 0 bases and J by 5 bases, with 17 bases left in between. Germline V lookup: CDR1 SGHVS, CDR2 FQNEAQ. The chain's CDR3 is CASSLAGHGALNEQYV. DNA for the CDR3: TGTGCCAGCAGCTTAGCAGGACACGGGGCGCTTAACGAGCAGTACGTC.

The gene calls are TRBV20-1 and TRBJ2-1; D possibly corresponds to TRBD2 (7 bases). CDR1 is DFQATT, CDR2 SNEGSKA, per germline (reference sequence). The CDR3 covers 19 residues. The V gene lost 5 bases and the J gene lost 0 bases, with 26 bases spanning the gap. CDR3 loop: CSALGGEGGAVASYNEQFF. CDR3 sequence (DNA): TGCAGTGCTCTTGGGGGGGAGGGGGGAGCTGTCGCCTCCTACAATGAGCAGTTCTTC.

The chain is built from TRBV28 and TRBJ2-3, with D possibly matching TRBD1 (6 bases). Germline V lookup: CDR1 MDHEN, CDR2 SYDVKM. This CDR3 has 15 residues. Trimming took 6 bases from V and 0 from J, leaving 13 bases between them. The CDR3 region has the DNA TGTGCCAGCAGCCCCTGGGACAAGAGCACAGATACGCAGTATTTT. Translated, it gives CASSPWDKSTDTQYF.

This clonotype appeared many times. This chain uses TRBV29-1 with TRBJ2-7, with a tentative D call TRBD1 (6 bases). Germline V gene sequence: CDR1 SQVTM, CDR2 ANQGSEA. The CDR3 contains 14 residues. V lost 2 bases to trimming and J lost 3 bases, with 14 bases between them. The CDR3, as DNA: TGCAGCGTTGAAACAGGGAAAGAGGGCTACGAGCAGTACTTC. Protein product: CSVETGKEGYEQYF.

The V call is TRBV20-1, the J call TRBJ1-2; D is unclear. V was cut by 6 bases and J by 5 bases, with 16 bases left in between. The CDR3 is made up of 13 amino acids. The V gene's germline CDR1 is DFQATT and CDR2 SNEGSKA (reference sequence). The CDR3 coding sequence is TGCAGTGCCCCGCCGGGCACTTCATATGGCTACACCTTC. Amino acid sequence: CSAPPGTSYGYTF.

This clonotype was counted at least ten times. The chain couples TRBV12-3 or TRBV12-4 to TRBJ2-3; TRBD2 is a possible D gene (6 bases). V was clipped by 7 bases and J by 2 bases, with 10 bases between them. CDR3 size: 13 residues. The CDR3 DNA is TGTGCCAGCATCGGGGGATTCACAGATACGCAGTATTTT. Its protein is CASIGGFTDTQYF.

In this sample, this clonotype turned up a few times. This chain links TRBV7-9 with TRBJ1-1; 9 bases map to TRBD1. CDR3 length equals 15 residues. CDR1 SEHNR and CDR2 FQNEAQ come from the germline V gene (reference sequence). V was pared by 3 bases and J by 3 bases, with 5 bases of the junction left unmatched. The CDR3 loop is CASSLGQGWDTEAFF. The CDR3 DNA is TGTGCCAGCAGCTTGGGACAGGGCTGGGACACTGAAGCTTTCTTT.

This CDR3 reads CASSFDYGYTF. Here the CDR3 DNA reads TGTGCCAGCAGTTTCGACTATGGCTACACCTTC. The chain carries TRBV12-3 or TRBV12-4 and TRBJ1-2, with unresolved D. V dropped 3 bases and J dropped 3 bases, with 2 bases sitting between them. CDR3 size: 11 residues.

This clonotype has ten or more counts. V usage is TRBV20-1 and J usage is TRBJ2-7; 12 nucleotides line up with TRBD1. The germline V gene encodes CDR1 DFQATT and CDR2 SNEGSKA (reference sequence). J was trimmed by 2 bases and V by 1 base; bases with no gene match: 12. This CDR3 has 18 amino acids. This chain's CDR3 is CSARGRTGTGGAAYEQYV. The CDR3 DNA follows: TGCAGTGCTAGAGGCCGGACCGGGACAGGGGGCGCAGCCTACGAGCAGTACGTC.

The chain joins TRBV12-3 or TRBV12-4 to TRBJ1-5; tentatively, D is TRBD1 (6 bases). Trimming took 2 bases from V and 4 from J, leaving 15 bases between them. The CDR3 is made up of 16 amino acids. The CDR3 reads CASSLSQGPSNQPQHF. For the CDR3, the DNA is TGTGCCAGCAGTTTATCCCAGGGGCCATCAAATCAGCCCCAGCATTTT.

The chain is built from TRBV6-1 and TRBJ2-5; D is unclear. The V end lost 6 bases, the J end lost 5 bases, and 13 bases lay between the germline ends. The V gene's germline CDR1 is MNHNS and CDR2 SASEGT. The CDR3 consists of 13 residues. CDR3 nucleotides: TGTGCCAGCAGCCCCACATTCTGGGAGACCCAGTACTTC. Its protein product is CASSPTFWETQYF.

V and J are TRBV5-5 and TRBJ1-1, with 7 bases identical to TRBD1. From germline, CDR1 is SGHKS and CDR2 YYEKEE (reference sequence). The V gene end was trimmed by 0 bases and the J gene end by 1 base; junction bases not matched to a gene: 3. CDR3 length: 15 residues. The CDR3 coding sequence is TGTGCCAGCAGCTTGGCAGGGACAGAGAACACTGAAGCTTTCTTT. It translates to CASSLAGTENTEAFF.

In its sample, this clonotype was seen many times. The chain recombines TRBV15 with TRBJ1-4, with D possibly matching TRBD1 (5 bases). Trimming stripped 2 bases from V and 7 bases from J, with 17 bases between. The germline gives CDR1 LNHNV, CDR2 YYDKDF (reference sequence). This CDR3 comprises 16 residues. DNA for the CDR3: TGTGCCACCAGCAGAAGGTGGTCAGGGTCACGTGAAAAACTGTTTTTT. This sequence encodes CATSRRWSGSREKLFF. Combining the CDR3 with reference TRBV15 and TRBJ1-4 gives the whole variable domain DAMVIQNPRYQVTQFGKPVTLSCSQTLNHNVMYWYQQKSSQAPKLLFHYYDKDFNNEADTPDNFQSRRPNTSFCFLDIRSPGLGDTAMYLCATSRRWSGSREKLFFGSGTQLSVL.

This clonotype was observed a few times. The chain couples TRBV10-3 to TRBJ1-1, with D unclear. Germline V lookup: CDR1 ENHRY, CDR2 SYGVKD. This CDR3 is 14 amino acids long. Trimming left V 4 bases short and J 1 base short, with 10 bases between. The CDR3 nucleotides read TGTGCCATCAGTGCGGAGACGTGGAACACTGAAGCTTTCTTT. The encoded protein is CAISAETWNTEAFF.

J is TRBJ2-1 and V is TRBV6-1; 7 bases are a match to TRBD2. This CDR3 has 15 residues. Germline V CDR1 and CDR2: MNHNS, SASEGT. V gave up 4 bases and J gave up 2 bases; unmatched junction bases: 5. Here the CDR3 DNA reads TGTGCCAGCAGTGGGGGGGAGGGCGCCTACAATGAGCAGTTCTTC. Its protein product is CASSGGEGAYNEQFF.

Many counts were recorded for this clonotype. The chain links TRBV4-1 to TRBJ1-5; D is undetermined. CDR3 length: 17 residues. Germline CDR1 MGHRA, CDR2 YSYEKL. V lost 0 bases and J lost 0, with 12 bases in between. As DNA, the CDR3 is TGCGCCAGCAGCCAAGAACGAGGGATAGATAGCAATCAGCCCCAGCATTTT. It encodes CASSQERGIDSNQPQHF.

The genes are TRBV11-3 and TRBJ2-1; tentatively, D is TRBD2 (5 bases). The germline gives CDR1 SGHNT, CDR2 YENEEA. The length of the CDR3 is 13 residues. The V end lost 3 bases, the J end lost 10 bases, and 13 bases lay between the germline ends. This chain's CDR3 is CASSFFQTGEQFF. DNA of the CDR3: TGTGCCAGCAGCTTTTTTCAGACGGGGGAGCAGTTCTTC.

Only a few counts were recorded for this clonotype. The chain is built from TRBV2 and TRBJ2-7; D might be TRBD1 (7 bases). V lost 4 bases to trimming and J lost 4 bases, with 17 bases between them. The CDR3 extends over 15 amino acids. Germline lookup yields CDR1 SNHLY and CDR2 FYNNEI. The CDR3 here is CASSGGTVRGYEQYV. The DNA for the CDR3 is TGTGCCAGCAGTGGCGGGACAGTAAGAGGTTACGAGCAGTACGTC.